This T cell receptor (beta chain) was obtained from a study of T cell responses to AZD1222 COVID-19 vaccine. Overall study findings and caveats: Repertoires were obtained only post-peak T cell response. Two AZD1222 doses significantly raised spike-specific TCR breadth and depth over controls. Clonal diversity was possibly underestimated, and the donors were mostly white British, with more females.

Worth noting for this clone: Its antigen is not known.

Looked up from germline, CDR1 is SGHRS and CDR2 is YFSETQ. J lost 4 bases, V lost 5 bases, and 5 bases had no gene match. The CDR3 loop spans 15 amino acids. This table comes from immunoSEQ multiplex PCR, and its TCRdb copy is limited to in-frame clones, with some not included. This table holds 180,000 or so clones, approximately 93% found once. This sequence joins TRBV5-1 and TRBJ2-3; TRBD1 aligns across 12 bases. The sequences come from peripheral blood, collected 28 days after the second AZD1222 dose. The origin of this receptor is an adult who received the AZD1222 COVID-19 vaccine. The CDR3 here is CASSLGQGAADTQYF. CDR3 nucleotides: TGCGCCAGCAGTCTGGGACAGGGGGCGGCAGATACGCAGTATTTT.